The next 8 T cell receptor beta chains were all read from a single sample in a study of blood T cell repertoires in COVID-19. Clones were sequenced by immunoSEQ multiplex PCR, and TCRdb holds only the in-frame ones, with some missing. The sample contains more than 95,000 clones, 90% of which appear only once. The source material was peripheral blood. Source of these receptors: a man in his sixties with acute or convalescent COVID-19.

The rearrangement joins TRBV5-1 to TRBJ1-2; no definite D call. The ends were cut back, 0 bases at V and 0 bases at J, with 6 bases in the middle. CDR3 length: 14 residues. Per germline, CDR1 SGHRS and CDR2 YFSETQ. CDR3 region: CASSLGRPNYGYTF. CDR3 DNA: TGCGCCAGCAGCTTGGGGAGACCTAACTATGGCTACACCTTC.

This chain uses TRBV10-2 with TRBJ1-2; D possibly corresponds to TRBD1 (6 bases). From germline, CDR1 is WSHSY and CDR2 SAAADI. The CDR3 spans 14 residues. Trimming pared 6 bases from V and 1 base from J, leaving 12 bases between. The CDR3 loop is CASSGQSLNYGYTF. The CDR3 nucleotides are TGCGCCAGCAGCGGACAGTCGCTTAACTATGGCTACACCTTC.

The V gene is TRBV6-5, the J gene TRBJ1-2, with TRBD1 matching 7 bases. This CDR3 is built from 14 residues. The trim removed 1 base at V and 7 bases at J, leaving 6 bases unmatched. In germline, CDR1 is MNHEY, CDR2 SVGAGI. CDR3 sequence reads: CASSYYKTGSGYTF. The DNA for the CDR3 is TGTGCCAGCAGTTACTACAAGACAGGGTCTGGCTACACCTTC.

Here the CDR3 reads CASSIRDRDQPQHF. CDR3 coding DNA: TGTGCCAGTAGTATCCGGGACAGGGATCAGCCCCAGCATTTT. V usage is TRBV19 and J usage is TRBJ1-5, with TRBD1 matching 9 bases. Germline V gives CDR1 LNHDA, CDR2 SQIVND (reference sequence). J gave up 5 bases and V 3 bases, and 2 bases lay outside the gene matches. CDR3 length equals 14 residues.

This clone was found once. V is TRBV5-6 and J is TRBJ1-2; 10 bases fit TRBD1. Germline-derived CDR1 and CDR2 are SGHDT and YYEEEE. CDR3 length: 12 residues. Losses at the gene ends were 7 bases for V and 4 bases for J; bases not matched to a gene: 1. The CDR3 region is CASWDRGYGYTF. Written as DNA, the CDR3 is TGTGCCAGCTGGGACAGGGGCTATGGCTACACCTTC.

The V call is TRBV7-9, the J call TRBJ2-3, with a possible D match to TRBD1 (6 bases). Germline loops: CDR1 SEHNR, CDR2 FQNEAQ (reference sequence). V lost 5 bases and J lost 5, with 17 bases in between. This CDR3 has 15 residues. The CDR3 protein is CASSKLWGRVDTQYF. As DNA, the CDR3 is TGTGCCAGCAGCAAGTTGTGGGGGCGGGTAGATACGCAGTATTTT.

V usage is TRBV6-1 and J usage is TRBJ1-4; 8 bases map to TRBD1. CDR3 length equals 15 residues. Germline-derived CDR1 and CDR2 are MNHNS and SASEGT. Trimming at V came to 3 bases and at J to 8 bases, leaving 8 bases not matched to a gene. The CDR3: CASSDQGAPGEKLFF. DNA for the CDR3: TGTGCCAGCAGTGACCAGGGGGCCCCGGGAGAAAAACTGTTTTTT.

The V call is TRBV6-5, the J call TRBJ2-1; 11 positions match TRBD2. The CDR3 consists of 15 residues. With 6 bases clipped from V and 3 bases from J, the junction kept 4 bases outside the gene matches. Germline CDR1 reads MNHEY; CDR2 reads SVGAGI. The CDR3 spells CASSATSGGYNEQFF. CDR3 sequence (DNA): TGTGCCAGCAGCGCAACTAGCGGGGGCTACAATGAGCAGTTCTTC.